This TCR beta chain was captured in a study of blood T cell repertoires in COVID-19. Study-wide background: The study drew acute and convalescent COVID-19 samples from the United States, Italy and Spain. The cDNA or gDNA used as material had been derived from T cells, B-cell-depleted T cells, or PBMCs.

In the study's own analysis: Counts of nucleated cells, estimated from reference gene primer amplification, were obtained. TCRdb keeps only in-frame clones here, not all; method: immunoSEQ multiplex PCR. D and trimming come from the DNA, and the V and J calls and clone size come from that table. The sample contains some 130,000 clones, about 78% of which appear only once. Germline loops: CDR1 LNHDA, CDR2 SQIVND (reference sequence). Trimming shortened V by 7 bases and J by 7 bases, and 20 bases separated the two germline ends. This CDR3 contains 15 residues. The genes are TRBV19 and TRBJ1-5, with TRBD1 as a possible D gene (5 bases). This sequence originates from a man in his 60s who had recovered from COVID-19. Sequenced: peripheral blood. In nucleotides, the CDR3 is TGTGCCAGTACCGCTAATTGGGGGGGTCGACAGCCCCAGCATTTT. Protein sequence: CASTANWGGRQPQHF.